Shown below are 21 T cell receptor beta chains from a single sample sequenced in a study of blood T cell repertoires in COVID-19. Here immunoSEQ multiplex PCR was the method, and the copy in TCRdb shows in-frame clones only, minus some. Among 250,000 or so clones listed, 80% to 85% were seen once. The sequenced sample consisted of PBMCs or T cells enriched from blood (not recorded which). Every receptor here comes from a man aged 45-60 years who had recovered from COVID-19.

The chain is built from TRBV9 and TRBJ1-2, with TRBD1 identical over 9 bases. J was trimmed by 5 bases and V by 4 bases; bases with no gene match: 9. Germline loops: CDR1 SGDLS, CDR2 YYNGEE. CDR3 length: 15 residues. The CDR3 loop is CASSPRTGVGYGYTF. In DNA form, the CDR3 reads TGTGCCAGCAGCCCCCGGACAGGGGTGGGTTATGGCTACACCTTC.

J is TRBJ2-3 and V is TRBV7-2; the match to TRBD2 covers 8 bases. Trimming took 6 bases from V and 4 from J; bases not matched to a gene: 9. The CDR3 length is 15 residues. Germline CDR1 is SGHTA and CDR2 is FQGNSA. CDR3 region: CASSPSGTRADTQYF. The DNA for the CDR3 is TGTGCCAGCAGTCCCTCCGGGACTAGAGCAGATACGCAGTATTTT.

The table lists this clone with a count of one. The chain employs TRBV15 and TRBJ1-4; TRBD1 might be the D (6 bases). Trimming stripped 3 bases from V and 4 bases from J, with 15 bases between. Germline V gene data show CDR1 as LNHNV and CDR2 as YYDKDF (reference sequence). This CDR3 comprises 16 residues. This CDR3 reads CATSRGFGQNNEKLFF. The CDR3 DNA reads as TGTGCCACCAGCAGGGGTTTCGGACAGAATAATGAAAAACTGTTTTTT.

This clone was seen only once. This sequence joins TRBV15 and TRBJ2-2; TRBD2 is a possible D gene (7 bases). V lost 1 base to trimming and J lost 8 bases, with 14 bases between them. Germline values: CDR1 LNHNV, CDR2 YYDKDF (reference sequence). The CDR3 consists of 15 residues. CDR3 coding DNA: TGTGCCACCAGCAGAGGGGGGGGCAGGTCTGGGGAGCTGTTTTTT. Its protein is CATSRGGGRSGELFF.

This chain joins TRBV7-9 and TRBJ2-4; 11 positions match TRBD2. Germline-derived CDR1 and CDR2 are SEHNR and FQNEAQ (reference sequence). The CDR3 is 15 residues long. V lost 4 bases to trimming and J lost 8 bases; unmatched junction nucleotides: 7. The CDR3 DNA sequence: TGTGCCAGCAGCTCCGGGACTAGCGGAGGGGACATTCAGTACTTC. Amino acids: CASSSGTSGGDIQYF.

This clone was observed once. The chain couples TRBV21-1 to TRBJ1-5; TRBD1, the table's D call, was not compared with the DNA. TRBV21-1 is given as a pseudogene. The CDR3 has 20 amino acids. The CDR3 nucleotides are TGTGCCAGCAGCCGTAAAGCCCTCGGGAAGGGACAGGGGGGCAATCAGCCCCAGCATTTT. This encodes CASSRKALGKGQGGNQPQHF.

DNA for the CDR3: TGTGCCAGCAGTTTCGCGGCGCCTGGGTTGAGTTCACCCCTCCACTTT. Translation gives CASSFAAPGLSSPLHF. The chain is built from TRBV27 and TRBJ1-6, with D uncertain. Per the germline V gene, CDR1 is MNHEY and CDR2 is SMNVEV (reference sequence). CDR3 length: 16 residues. Trimming took off 3 bases at V and 9 bases at J, with 18 bases between the two ends.

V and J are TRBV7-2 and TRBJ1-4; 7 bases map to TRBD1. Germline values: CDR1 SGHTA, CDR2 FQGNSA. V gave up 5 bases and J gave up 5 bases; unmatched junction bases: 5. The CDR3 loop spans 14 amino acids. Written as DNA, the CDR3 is TGTGCCAGCAGCCGCCAGACAGGGAATGAAAAACTGTTTTTT. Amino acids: CASSRQTGNEKLFF.

The CDR3 loop reads CASKPSSTDTQYF. The CDR3 DNA reads TGTGCCTCCAAACCGAGCAGCACAGATACGCAGTATTTT. The chain uses TRBV6-5 and TRBJ2-3; D uncertain. This CDR3 region has 13 residues. Germline V gene data show CDR1 as MNHEY and CDR2 as SVGAGI. The V gene lost 11 bases and the J gene lost 0 bases, with 12 bases spanning the gap.

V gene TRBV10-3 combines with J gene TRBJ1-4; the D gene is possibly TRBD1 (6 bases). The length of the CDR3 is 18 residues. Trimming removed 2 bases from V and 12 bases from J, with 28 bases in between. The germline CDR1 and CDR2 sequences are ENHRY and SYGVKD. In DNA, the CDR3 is TGTGCCATCAGTGAGGATCTCCGGGGCTACAATCCCGAGGGGGAACTGTTTTTT. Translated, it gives CAISEDLRGYNPEGELFF.

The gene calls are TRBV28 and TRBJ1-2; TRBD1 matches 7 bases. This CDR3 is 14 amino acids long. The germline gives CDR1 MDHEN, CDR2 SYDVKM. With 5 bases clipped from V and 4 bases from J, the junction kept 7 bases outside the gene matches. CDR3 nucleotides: TGTGCCAGCAGTAGAGGGACAGATTCCTATGGCTACACCTTC. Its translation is CASSRGTDSYGYTF.

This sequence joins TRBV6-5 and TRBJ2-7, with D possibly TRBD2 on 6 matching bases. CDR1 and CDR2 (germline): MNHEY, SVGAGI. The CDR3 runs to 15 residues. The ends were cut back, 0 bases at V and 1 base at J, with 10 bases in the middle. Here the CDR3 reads CASSYSPGASYEQYF. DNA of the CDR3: TGTGCCAGCAGTTACTCACCGGGAGCATCCTACGAGCAGTACTTC.

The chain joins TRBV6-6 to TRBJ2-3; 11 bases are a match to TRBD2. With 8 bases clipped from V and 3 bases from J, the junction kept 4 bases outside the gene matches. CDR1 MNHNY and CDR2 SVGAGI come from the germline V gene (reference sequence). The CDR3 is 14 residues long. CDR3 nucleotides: TGTGCCAGCCGTAGCGGGAGGGGGACAGATACGCAGTATTTT. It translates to CASRSGRGTDTQYF.

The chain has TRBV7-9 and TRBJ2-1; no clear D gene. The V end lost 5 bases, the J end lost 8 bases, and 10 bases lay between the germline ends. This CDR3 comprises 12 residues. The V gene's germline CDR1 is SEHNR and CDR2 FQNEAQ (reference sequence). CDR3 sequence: CASSPPLDEQFF. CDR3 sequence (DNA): TGTGCCAGCAGCCCCCCCCTAGATGAGCAGTTCTTC.

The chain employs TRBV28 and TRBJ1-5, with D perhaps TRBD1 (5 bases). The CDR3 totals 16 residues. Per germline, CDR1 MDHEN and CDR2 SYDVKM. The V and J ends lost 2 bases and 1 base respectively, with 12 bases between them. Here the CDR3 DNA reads TGTGCCAGCAGTTTAATGCAGGGCCGGAGCAATCAGCCCCAGCATTTT. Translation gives CASSLMQGRSNQPQHF. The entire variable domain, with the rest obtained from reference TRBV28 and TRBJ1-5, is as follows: DVKVTQSSRYLVKRTGEKVFLECVQDMDHENMFWYRQDPGLGLRLIYFSYDVKMKEKGDIPEGYSVSREKKERFSLILESASTNQTSMYLCASSLMQGRSNQPQHFGDGTRLSIL.

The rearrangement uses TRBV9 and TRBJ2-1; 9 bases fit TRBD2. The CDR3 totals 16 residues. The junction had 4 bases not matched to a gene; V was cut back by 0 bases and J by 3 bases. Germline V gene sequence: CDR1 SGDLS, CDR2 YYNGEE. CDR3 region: CASSVVGAGGYNEQFF. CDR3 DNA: TGTGCCAGCAGCGTAGTAGGAGCGGGGGGCTACAATGAGCAGTTCTTC.

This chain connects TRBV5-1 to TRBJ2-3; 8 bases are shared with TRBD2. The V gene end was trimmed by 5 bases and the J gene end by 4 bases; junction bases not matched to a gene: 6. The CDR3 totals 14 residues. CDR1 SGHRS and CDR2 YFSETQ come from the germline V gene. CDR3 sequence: CASRIAGLADTQYF. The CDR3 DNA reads TGCGCCAGCAGGATAGCGGGGCTCGCAGATACGCAGTATTTT.

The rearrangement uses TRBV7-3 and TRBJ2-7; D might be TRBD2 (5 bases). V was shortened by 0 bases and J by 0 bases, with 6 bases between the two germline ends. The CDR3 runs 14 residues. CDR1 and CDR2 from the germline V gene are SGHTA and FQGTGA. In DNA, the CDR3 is TGTGCCAGCAGCTTAACAGGGAGCTCCTACGAGCAGTACTTC. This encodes CASSLTGSSYEQYF.

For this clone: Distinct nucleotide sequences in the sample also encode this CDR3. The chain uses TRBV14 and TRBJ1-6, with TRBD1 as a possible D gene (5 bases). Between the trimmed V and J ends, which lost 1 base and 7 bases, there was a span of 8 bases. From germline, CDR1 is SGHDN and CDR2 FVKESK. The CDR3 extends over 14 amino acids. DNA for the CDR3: TGTGCCAGCAGCCAAGGACAGTACAATTCACCCCTCCACTTT. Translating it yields CASSQGQYNSPLHF.

The CDR3 protein is CASSLVGTSFTGELFF. DNA of the CDR3: TGTGCCAGCAGCTTAGTAGGGACTAGTTTCACCGGGGAGCTGTTTTTT. The chain carries TRBV7-2 and TRBJ2-2; 8 bases align to TRBD2. The length of the CDR3 is 16 residues. V was clipped by 1 base and J by 4 bases; unmatched bases: 5. The germline V gene has CDR1 SGHTA and CDR2 FQGNSA.

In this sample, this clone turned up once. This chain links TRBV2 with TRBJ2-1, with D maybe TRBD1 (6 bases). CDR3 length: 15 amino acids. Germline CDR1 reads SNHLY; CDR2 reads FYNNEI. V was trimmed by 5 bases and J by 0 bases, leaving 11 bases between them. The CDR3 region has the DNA TGTGCCAGCAGTAACAGGGAGAGCTCCTACAATGAGCAGTTCTTC. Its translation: CASSNRESSYNEQFF. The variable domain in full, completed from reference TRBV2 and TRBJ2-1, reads EPEVTQTPSHQVTQMGQEVILRCVPISNHLYFYWYRQILGQKVEFLVSFYNNEISEKSEIFDDQFSVERPDGSNFTLKIRSTKLEDSAMYFCASSNRESSYNEQFFGPGTRLTVL.